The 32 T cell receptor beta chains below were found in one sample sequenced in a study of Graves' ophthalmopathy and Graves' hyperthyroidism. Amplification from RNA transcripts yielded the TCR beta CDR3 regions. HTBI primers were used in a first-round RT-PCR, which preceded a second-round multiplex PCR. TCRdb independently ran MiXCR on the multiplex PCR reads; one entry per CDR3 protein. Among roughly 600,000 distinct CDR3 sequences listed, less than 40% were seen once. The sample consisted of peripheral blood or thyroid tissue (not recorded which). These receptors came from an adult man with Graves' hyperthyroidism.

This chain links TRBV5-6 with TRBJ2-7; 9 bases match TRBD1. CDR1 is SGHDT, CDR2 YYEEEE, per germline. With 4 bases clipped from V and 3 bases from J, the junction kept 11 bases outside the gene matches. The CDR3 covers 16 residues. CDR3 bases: TGTGCCAGCAGCCAAGATCCGGGACAGGGTCACTACGAGCAGTACTTC. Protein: CASSQDPGQGHYEQYF.

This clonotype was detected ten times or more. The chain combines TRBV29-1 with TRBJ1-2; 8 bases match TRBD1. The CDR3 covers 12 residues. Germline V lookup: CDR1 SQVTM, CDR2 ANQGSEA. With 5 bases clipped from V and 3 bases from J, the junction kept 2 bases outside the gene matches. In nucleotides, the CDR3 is TGCAGCGTTACGGGACAGGACTATGGCTACACCTTC. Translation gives CSVTGQDYGYTF.

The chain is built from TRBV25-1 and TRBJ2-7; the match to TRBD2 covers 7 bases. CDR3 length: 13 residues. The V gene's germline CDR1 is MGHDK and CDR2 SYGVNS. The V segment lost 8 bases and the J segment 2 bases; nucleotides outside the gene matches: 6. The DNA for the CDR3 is TGTGCCAGCGGACCAGCGGGGACCTACGAGCAGTACTTC. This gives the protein CASGPAGTYEQYF.

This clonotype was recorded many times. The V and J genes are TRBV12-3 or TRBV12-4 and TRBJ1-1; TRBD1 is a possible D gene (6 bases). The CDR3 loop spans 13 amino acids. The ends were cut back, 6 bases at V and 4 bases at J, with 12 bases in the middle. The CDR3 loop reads CASRSGGGTEAFF. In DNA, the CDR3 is TGTGCCAGCAGATCGGGGGGCGGCACTGAAGCTTTCTTT.

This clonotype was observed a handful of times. The CDR3 bases are TGTGCCAGCAGTTACTTAGGGGGCGGTTACGAGCAGTACTTC. Protein product: CASSYLGGGYEQYF. V gene TRBV6-5 combines with J gene TRBJ2-7; TRBD1 agrees at 7 bases. Trimming cost V 1 base and J 4 bases; bases outside gene matches: 4. This CDR3 comprises 14 residues. Looked up from germline, CDR1 is MNHEY and CDR2 is SVGAGI.

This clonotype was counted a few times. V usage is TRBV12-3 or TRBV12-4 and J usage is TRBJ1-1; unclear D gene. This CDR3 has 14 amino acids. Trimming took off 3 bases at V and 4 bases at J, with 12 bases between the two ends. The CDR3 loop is CASSFGVRGTEAFF. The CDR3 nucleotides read TGTGCCAGCAGTTTTGGGGTCCGGGGCACTGAAGCTTTCTTT.

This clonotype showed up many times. The CDR3 region has the DNA TGTGCCAGTAGTACTCAGGACCATAGCAATCAGCCCCAGCATTTT. It translates to CASSTQDHSNQPQHF. This rearrangement joins TRBV19 to TRBJ1-5; D call uncertain. The CDR3 is 15 amino acids. CDR1 and CDR2 from the germline V gene are LNHDA and SQIVND (reference sequence). Trimming took off 4 bases at V and 0 bases at J, with 10 bases between the two ends.

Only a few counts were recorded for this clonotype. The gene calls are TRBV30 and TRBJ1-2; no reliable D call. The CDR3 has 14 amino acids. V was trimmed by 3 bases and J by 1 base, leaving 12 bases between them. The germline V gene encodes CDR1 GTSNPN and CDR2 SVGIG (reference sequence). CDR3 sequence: CAWRPANRNYGYTF. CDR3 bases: TGTGCCTGGAGACCGGCAAACCGTAACTATGGCTACACCTTC.

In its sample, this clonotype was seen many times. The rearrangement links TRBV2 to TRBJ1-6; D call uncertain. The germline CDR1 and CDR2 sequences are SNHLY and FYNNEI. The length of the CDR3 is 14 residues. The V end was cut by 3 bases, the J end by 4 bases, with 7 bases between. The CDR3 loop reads CASSDPGYNSPLHF. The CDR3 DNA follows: TGTGCCAGCAGTGATCCCGGATATAATTCACCCCTCCACTTT.

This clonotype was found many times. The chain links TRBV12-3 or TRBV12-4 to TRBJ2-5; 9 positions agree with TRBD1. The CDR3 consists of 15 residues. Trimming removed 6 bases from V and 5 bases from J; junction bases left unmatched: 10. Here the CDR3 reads CASRTTGGIRETQYF. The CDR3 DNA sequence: TGTGCCAGCAGGACCACAGGGGGCATTCGGGAGACCCAGTACTTC.

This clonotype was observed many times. Written as DNA, the CDR3 is TGCGCCAGCAGCTTGGCCGGGAGCCTGAACACTGAAGCTTTCTTT. This codes for CASSLAGSLNTEAFF. The rearrangement joins TRBV5-1 to TRBJ1-1; D uncertain. Germline assignment: CDR1 SGHRS and CDR2 YFSETQ. The CDR3 has 15 residues. Trimming cost V 0 bases and J 0 bases, with 9 bases left between them.

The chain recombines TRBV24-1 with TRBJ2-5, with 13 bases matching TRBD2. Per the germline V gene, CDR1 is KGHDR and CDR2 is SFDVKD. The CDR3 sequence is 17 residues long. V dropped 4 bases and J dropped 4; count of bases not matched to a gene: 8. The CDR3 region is CATSDPGLAGVVETQYF. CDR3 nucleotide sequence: TGTGCCACCAGTGACCCTGGACTAGCGGGAGTTGTAGAGACCCAGTACTTC.

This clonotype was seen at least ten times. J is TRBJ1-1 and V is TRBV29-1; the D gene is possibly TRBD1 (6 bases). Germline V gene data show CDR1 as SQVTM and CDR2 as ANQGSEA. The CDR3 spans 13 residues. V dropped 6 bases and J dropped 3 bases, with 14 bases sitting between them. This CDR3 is CSVRPGHDTEAFF. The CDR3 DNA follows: TGCAGCGTACGTCCGGGACACGACACTGAAGCTTTCTTT.

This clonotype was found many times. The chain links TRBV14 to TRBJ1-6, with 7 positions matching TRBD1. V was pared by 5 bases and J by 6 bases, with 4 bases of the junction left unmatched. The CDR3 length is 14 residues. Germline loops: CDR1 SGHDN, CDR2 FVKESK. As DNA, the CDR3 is TGTGCCAGCAGCGTTCGGGACAGTAATTCACCCCTCCACTTT. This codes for CASSVRDSNSPLHF.

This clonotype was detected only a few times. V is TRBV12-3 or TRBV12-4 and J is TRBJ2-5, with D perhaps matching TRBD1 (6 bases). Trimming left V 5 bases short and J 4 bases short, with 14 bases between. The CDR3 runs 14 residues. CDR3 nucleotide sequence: TGTGCCAGCAGTCCCCTGGGGGCGAGAGAGACCCAGTACTTC. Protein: CASSPLGARETQYF.

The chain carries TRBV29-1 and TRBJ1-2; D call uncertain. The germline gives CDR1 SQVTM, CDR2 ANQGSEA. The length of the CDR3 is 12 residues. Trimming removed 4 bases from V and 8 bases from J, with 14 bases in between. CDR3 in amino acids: CSVAREGGGYTF. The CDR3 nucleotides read TGCAGCGTTGCCCGAGAGGGTGGGGGCTACACCTTC.

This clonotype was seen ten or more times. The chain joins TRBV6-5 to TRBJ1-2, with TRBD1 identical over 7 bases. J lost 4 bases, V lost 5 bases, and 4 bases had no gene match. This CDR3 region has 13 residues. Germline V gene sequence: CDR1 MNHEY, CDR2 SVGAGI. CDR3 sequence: CASSRDRLYGYTF. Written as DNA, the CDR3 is TGTGCCAGCAGTAGGGACAGACTCTATGGCTACACCTTC.

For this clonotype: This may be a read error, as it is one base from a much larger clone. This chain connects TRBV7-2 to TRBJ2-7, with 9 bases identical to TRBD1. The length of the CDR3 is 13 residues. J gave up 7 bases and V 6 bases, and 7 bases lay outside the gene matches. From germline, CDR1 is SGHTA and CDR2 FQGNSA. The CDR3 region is CTSSPGTGLEQYF. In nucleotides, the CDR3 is TGTACCAGCAGTCCCGGGACAGGGCTGGAGCAGTACTTC.

CDR3 sequence: CASTGTGGTYGYTF. In nucleotides, the CDR3 is TGTGCCAGCACCGGGACAGGGGGCACCTATGGCTACACCTTC. The rearrangement joins TRBV2 to TRBJ1-2; the match to TRBD1 covers 12 bases. Germline assignment: CDR1 SNHLY and CDR2 FYNNEI. V was pared by 7 bases and J by 4 bases, with 4 bases of the junction left unmatched. The CDR3 sequence is 14 residues long.

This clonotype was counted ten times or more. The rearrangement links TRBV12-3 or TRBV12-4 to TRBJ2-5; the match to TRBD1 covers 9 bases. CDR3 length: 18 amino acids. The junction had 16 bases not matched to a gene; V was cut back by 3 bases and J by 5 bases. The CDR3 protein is CASSFLGGGQGMKETQYF. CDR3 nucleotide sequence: TGTGCCAGCAGTTTCCTAGGGGGTGGACAGGGGATGAAGGAGACCCAGTACTTC.

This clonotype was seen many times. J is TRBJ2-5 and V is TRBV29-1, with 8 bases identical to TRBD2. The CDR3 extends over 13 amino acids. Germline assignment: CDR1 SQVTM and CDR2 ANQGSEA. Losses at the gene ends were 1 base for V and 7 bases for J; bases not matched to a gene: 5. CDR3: CSVEAGGLGTQYF. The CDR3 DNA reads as TGCAGCGTTGAAGCGGGGGGGCTCGGGACCCAGTACTTC.

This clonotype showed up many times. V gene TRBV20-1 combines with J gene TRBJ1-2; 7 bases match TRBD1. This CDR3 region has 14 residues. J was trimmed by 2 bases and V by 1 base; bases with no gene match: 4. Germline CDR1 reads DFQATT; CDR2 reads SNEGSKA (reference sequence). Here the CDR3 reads CSARAGQINYGYTF. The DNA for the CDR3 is TGCAGTGCTAGAGCGGGACAGATAAACTATGGCTACACCTTC.

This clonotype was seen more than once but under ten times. The CDR3 loop reads CASSLFIEETQYF. The CDR3 DNA follows: TGCGCCAGCAGCTTGTTTATAGAAGAGACCCAGTACTTC. The V call is TRBV5-1, the J call TRBJ2-5; D unclear. The CDR3 spans 13 residues. V was pared by 1 base and J by 3 bases, with 7 bases between. Germline values: CDR1 SGHRS, CDR2 YFSETQ. Full variable domain (rest looked up from reference TRBV5-1 and TRBJ2-5): KAGVTQTPRYLIKTRGQQVTLSCSPISGHRSVSWYQQTPGQGLQFLFEYFSETQRNKGNFPGRFSGRQFSNSRSEMNVSTLELGDSALYLCASSLFIEETQYFGPGTRLLVL.

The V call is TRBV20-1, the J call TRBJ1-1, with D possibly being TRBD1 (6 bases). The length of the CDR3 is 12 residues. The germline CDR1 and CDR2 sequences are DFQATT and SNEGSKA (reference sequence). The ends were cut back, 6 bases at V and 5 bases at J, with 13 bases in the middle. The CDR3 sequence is CSAITGRTEAFF. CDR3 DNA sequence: TGCAGTGCCATAACAGGGAGGACTGAAGCTTTCTTT.

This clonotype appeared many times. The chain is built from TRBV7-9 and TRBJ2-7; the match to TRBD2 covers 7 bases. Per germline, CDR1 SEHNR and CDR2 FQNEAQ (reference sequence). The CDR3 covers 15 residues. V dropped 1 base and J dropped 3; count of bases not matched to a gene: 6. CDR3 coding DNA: TGTGCCAGCAGCTTAGTTCGGGGAGGGAACTACGAGCAGTACTTC. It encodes CASSLVRGGNYEQYF.

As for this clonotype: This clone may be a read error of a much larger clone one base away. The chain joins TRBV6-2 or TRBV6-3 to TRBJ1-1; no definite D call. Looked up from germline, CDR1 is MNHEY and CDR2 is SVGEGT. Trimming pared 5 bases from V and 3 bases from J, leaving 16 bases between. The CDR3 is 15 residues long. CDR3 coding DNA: TGTGCCAGCAGTAAAGCCCCGAGGACGGACACTGAAGCTTTCTTT. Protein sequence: CASSKAPRTDTEAFF.

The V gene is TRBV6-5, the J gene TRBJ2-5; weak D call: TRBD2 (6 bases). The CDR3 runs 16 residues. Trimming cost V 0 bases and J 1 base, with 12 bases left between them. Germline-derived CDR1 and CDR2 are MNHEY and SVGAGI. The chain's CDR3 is CASSYSMGGTQETQYF. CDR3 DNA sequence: TGTGCCAGCAGTTACTCGATGGGGGGAACCCAAGAGACCCAGTACTTC.

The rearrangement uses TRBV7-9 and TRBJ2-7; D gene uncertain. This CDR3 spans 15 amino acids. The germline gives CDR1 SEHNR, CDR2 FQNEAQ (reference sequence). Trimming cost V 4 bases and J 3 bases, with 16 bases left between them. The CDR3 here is CASSSTLQPSYEQYF. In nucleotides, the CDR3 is TGTGCCAGCAGCTCCACACTACAACCTAGCTACGAGCAGTACTTC.

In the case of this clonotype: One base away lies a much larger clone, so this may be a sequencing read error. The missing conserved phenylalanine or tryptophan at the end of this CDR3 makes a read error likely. The CDR3 DNA is TGTGCCAGCGATAAACGGACAGGGGCCACTGAAGCTTTCTCT. Its protein product is CASDKRTGATEAFS. V gene TRBV2 combines with J gene TRBJ1-1; 9 positions agree with TRBD1. J was trimmed by 4 bases and V by 8 bases; bases with no gene match: 8. This CDR3 has 14 amino acids. Germline lookup yields CDR1 SNHLY and CDR2 FYNNEI.

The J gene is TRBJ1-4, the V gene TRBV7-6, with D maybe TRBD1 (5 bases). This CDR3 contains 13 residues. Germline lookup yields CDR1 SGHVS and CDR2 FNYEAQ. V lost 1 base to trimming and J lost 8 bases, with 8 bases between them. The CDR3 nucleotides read TGTGCCAGCAGCTTAGGGACATACGAAAAACTGTTTTTT. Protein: CASSLGTYEKLFF.

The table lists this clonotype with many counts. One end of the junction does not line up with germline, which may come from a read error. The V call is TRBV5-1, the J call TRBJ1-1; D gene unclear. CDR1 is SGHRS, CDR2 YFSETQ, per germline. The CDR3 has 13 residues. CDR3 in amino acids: CASSLARDTEAFF. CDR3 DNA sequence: TGTGCCAGCAGCTTAGCCCGGGACACTGAAGCTTTCTTT.

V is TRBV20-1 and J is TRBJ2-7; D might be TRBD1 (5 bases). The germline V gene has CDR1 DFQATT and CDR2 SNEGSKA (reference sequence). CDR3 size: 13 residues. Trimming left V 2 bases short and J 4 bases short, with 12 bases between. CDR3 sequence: CSARSPGWYEQYF. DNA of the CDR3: TGCAGTGCTAGATCCCCAGGGTGGTACGAGCAGTACTTC.